This TCR beta chain was sequenced in a study of blood T cell repertoires in COVID-19. About the research overall: T cells, B-cell-depleted T cells, or PBMCs supplied cDNA or gDNA.

The CDR3 contains 17 residues. In the original processing: By means of reference gene primer amplification, nucleated cell counts were estimated. Measured with immunoSEQ multiplex PCR; TCRdb has only the in-frame clones, and not every one. Clone size and the V and J calls come from that table; the DNA yielded D and trimming. In the table there are 400,000 to 500,000 clones, more than 70% of which are singletons. The receptor was isolated from a young woman who had been exposed to COVID-19. The rearrangement joins TRBV21-1 to TRBJ2-7; TRBD1 was called by the table and not checked on the DNA. TRBV21-1 is shown as a pseudogene. Sequencing used PBMCs or T cells enriched from blood (not recorded which). CDR3 coding DNA: TGTGCCAGCAGCAAACGTCGCGTGGACAGGGCAACCTACGAGCAGTACTTC. Translated, it gives CASSKRRVDRATYEQYF.